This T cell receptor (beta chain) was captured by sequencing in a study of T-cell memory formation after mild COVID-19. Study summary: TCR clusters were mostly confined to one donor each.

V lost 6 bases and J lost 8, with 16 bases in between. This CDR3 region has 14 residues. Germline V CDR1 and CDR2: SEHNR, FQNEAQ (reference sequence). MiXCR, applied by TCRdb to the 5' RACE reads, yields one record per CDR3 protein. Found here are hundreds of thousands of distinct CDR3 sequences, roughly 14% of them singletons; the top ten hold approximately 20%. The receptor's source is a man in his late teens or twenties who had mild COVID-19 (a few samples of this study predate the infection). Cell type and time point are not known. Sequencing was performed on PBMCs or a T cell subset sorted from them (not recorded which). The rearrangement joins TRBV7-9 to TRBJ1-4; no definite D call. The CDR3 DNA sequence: TGTGCCAGCAGACCACCGGTTTCTGAAGAAAAACTGTTTTTT. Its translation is CASRPPVSEEKLFF.